A single sample is the source of the 7 T cell receptor beta chains below, sequenced in a study of lymphopenia after photon versus proton radiotherapy. Repertoires were generated with immunoSEQ multiplex PCR, while TCRdb's copy carries only in-frame clones and drops some. Among roughly 76,000 clones listed, around 90% were seen once. The sample consisted of peripheral blood, taken from a patient treated with photon-based radiotherapy. The receptors here all came from a woman between 40 and 50 years old with cholangiocarcinoma.

The chain carries TRBV29-1 and TRBJ2-3; D uncertain. This CDR3 spans 13 amino acids. Trimming removed 7 bases from V and 3 bases from J, with 14 bases in between. Germline assignment: CDR1 SQVTM and CDR2 ANQGSEA. The CDR3 region is CSGKLLGTDTQYF. CDR3 nucleotides: TGCAGCGGTAAACTGCTAGGGACAGATACGCAGTATTTT.

The chain combines TRBV19 with TRBJ1-5, with D unresolved. The germline V gene has CDR1 LNHDA and CDR2 SQIVND (reference sequence). Between the trimmed V and J ends, which lost 1 base and 7 bases, there was a span of 8 bases. The length of the CDR3 is 13 residues. The CDR3 is CASSIGPGQPQHF. The CDR3, as DNA: TGTGCCAGTAGTATAGGCCCTGGACAGCCCCAGCATTTT. Full variable domain (outside the CDR3, taken from reference TRBV19 and TRBJ1-5): DGGITQSPKYLFRKEGQNVTLSCEQNLNHDAMYWYRQDPGQGLRLIYYSQIVNDFQKGDIAEGYSVSREKKESFPLTVTSAQKNPTAFYLCASSIGPGQPQHFGDGTRLSIL.

The rearrangement links TRBV5-1 to TRBJ1-4, with TRBD1 identical over 7 bases. This CDR3 is built from 14 residues. Trimming took 3 bases from V and 8 from J; bases not matched to a gene: 7. Germline CDR1 reads SGHRS; CDR2 reads YFSETQ. This CDR3 reads CASSSDRVGEKLFF. CDR3 coding DNA: TGCGCCAGCAGCTCCGACAGGGTCGGAGAAAAACTGTTTTTT.

The chain recombines TRBV18 with TRBJ2-7; no reliable D call. Trimming took off 2 bases at V and 5 bases at J, with 10 bases between the two ends. Germline V gives CDR1 KGHSH, CDR2 LQKENI. The CDR3 is made up of 13 amino acids. In nucleotides, the CDR3 is TGTGCCAGCTCACCAGATATAAACGACGAGCAGTACTTC. It yields the protein CASSPDINDEQYF.

J is TRBJ2-4 and V is TRBV28; D unresolved. There are 14 residues in the CDR3. The germline gives CDR1 MDHEN, CDR2 SYDVKM. The V gene lost 3 bases and the J gene lost 7 bases, with 13 bases spanning the gap. In DNA, the CDR3 is TGTGCCAGCAGTTTGCGTTTAGGGCGGAACATTCAGTACTTC. This codes for CASSLRLGRNIQYF.

This rearrangement joins TRBV5-6 to TRBJ2-1; D gene uncertain. CDR1 and CDR2 from the germline V gene are SGHDT and YYEEEE. The CDR3 totals 14 residues. The V end was cut by 0 bases, the J end by 5 bases, with 9 bases between. The DNA for the CDR3 is TGTGCCAGCAGCTTGGAAAGTATCCACAATGAGCAGTTCTTC. The encoded protein is CASSLESIHNEQFF.

The rearrangement joins TRBV6-1 to TRBJ2-5, with 9 bases lining up with TRBD1. This CDR3 has 12 residues. Per germline, CDR1 MNHNS and CDR2 SASEGT. V shed 4 bases and J 9 bases; nucleotides not matched to a gene: 3. The CDR3 here is CASSVGTGPQYF. The CDR3 DNA sequence: TGTGCCAGCAGTGTTGGGACAGGGCCCCAGTACTTC.